This T cell receptor (beta chain) emerged from a study of blood T cell repertoires in COVID-19. As for the study in general: Collection of acute and convalescent COVID-19 samples took place in the United States, Italy and Spain. The cDNA or gDNA used as material had been derived from T cells, B-cell-depleted T cells, or PBMCs.

The CDR3 loop spans 14 amino acids. Germline V gene sequence: CDR1 MNHEY, CDR2 SVGAGI. The J segment lost 5 bases and the V segment lost 0 bases, leaving 2 bases of the junction unmatched. Original processing methods: Reference gene primer amplification yielded estimated nucleated cell counts. This table comes from immunoSEQ multiplex PCR, and its TCRdb copy is limited to in-frame clones, with some not included. V and J calls and clone size are given by that table; D and trimming were obtained from the DNA. The sample holds fewer than 350,000 clones; 85% are singletons and the top ten take 4.1%. The clonotype comes from a woman aged 45-60 years with active or convalescent COVID-19. The specimen was peripheral blood. The V call is TRBV6-5, the J call TRBJ1-2, with 8 bases that match TRBD1. CDR3 bases: TGTGCCAGCAGTTACTCGGACAGGGAATATGGCTACACCTTC. It translates to CASSYSDREYGYTF.